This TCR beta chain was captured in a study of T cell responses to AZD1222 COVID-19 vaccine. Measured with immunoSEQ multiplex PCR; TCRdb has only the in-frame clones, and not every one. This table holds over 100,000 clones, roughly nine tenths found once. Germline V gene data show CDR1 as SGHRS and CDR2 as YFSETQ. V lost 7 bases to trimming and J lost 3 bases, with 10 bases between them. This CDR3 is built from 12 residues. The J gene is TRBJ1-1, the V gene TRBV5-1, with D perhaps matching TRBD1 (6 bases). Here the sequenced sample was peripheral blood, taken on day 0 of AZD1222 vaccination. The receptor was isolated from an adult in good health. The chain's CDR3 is CASAPGDTEAFF. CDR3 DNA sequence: TGCGCCAGCGCGCCAGGGGACACTGAAGCTTTCTTT.